A single sample gave rise to the 24 T cell receptor beta chains below, sequenced in a study of blood T cell repertoires in COVID-19. Libraries were prepared by immunoSEQ multiplex PCR; TCRdb keeps only in-frame clonotypes and omits some of them. The sample has some 48,000 clones, about 85% seen once. The sample was peripheral blood. Source of these receptors: a woman of 80 years or more in a cohort sampled during active or convalescent COVID-19.

The rearrangement uses TRBV11-3 and TRBJ1-1, with TRBD1 as a possible D gene (6 bases). Trimming took off 4 bases at V and 0 bases at J, with 12 bases between the two ends. The CDR3 totals 15 residues. The germline CDR1 and CDR2 sequences are SGHNT and YENEEA. CDR3 protein: CASSSGTFLNTEAFF. DNA for the CDR3: TGTGCCAGCAGCTCTGGGACATTTTTGAACACTGAAGCTTTCTTT.

The rearrangement uses TRBV9 and TRBJ1-1; TRBD1 matches at 7 bases. CDR1 SGDLS and CDR2 YYNGEE come from the germline V gene. This CDR3 comprises 14 residues. Trimming cost V 6 bases and J 0 bases; bases outside gene matches: 5. DNA for the CDR3: TGTGCCAGCACCCCGGGACAGATGAACACTGAAGCTTTCTTT. Translated, it gives CASTPGQMNTEAFF.

In DNA, the CDR3 is TGTGCCAGTAGTATAGGTCGTAGGGGACAGGACTACACCTTC. Residues: CASSIGRRGQDYTF. The V and J genes are TRBV19 and TRBJ1-2; 8 nucleotides line up with TRBD1. CDR3 length: 14 amino acids. With V trimmed by 1 base and J by 10 bases, 8 bases remained unmatched. Germline V gives CDR1 LNHDA, CDR2 SQIVND (reference sequence).

This clone was counted a few times. The rearrangement uses TRBV2 and TRBJ1-5; D call uncertain. The CDR3 is 14 residues long. The germline gives CDR1 SNHLY, CDR2 FYNNEI. Deletions cut 7 bases from V and 1 base from J, with 11 bases between. The CDR3 DNA sequence: TGTGCCAGCACCGGAGGACGGAGCAATCAGCCCCAGCATTTT. It encodes CASTGGRSNQPQHF.

The V gene is TRBV7-2, the J gene TRBJ2-2; D is ambiguous. Germline V gene sequence: CDR1 SGHTA, CDR2 FQGNSA. The CDR3 totals 15 residues. Deletions cut 2 bases from V and 1 base from J, with 8 bases between. In nucleotides, the CDR3 is TGTGCCAGCAGCTTACATCCGGGGAACACCGGGGAGCTGTTTTTT. Protein: CASSLHPGNTGELFF.

This chain uses TRBV27 with TRBJ2-2; TRBD2 is a possible D gene (6 bases). The CDR3 runs to 16 residues. Germline assignment: CDR1 MNHEY and CDR2 SMNVEV (reference sequence). V gave up 2 bases and J gave up 4 bases, with 14 bases separating them. The CDR3 DNA reads as TGTGCCAGCAGTTTAGGAGGGCTCGGGGGCACCGGGGAGCTGTTTTTT. It codes for CASSLGGLGGTGELFF.

The chain recombines TRBV10-1 with TRBJ2-1, with 10 nucleotides matching TRBD2. Trimming cost V 5 bases and J 9 bases; bases outside gene matches: 22. The CDR3 is 19 residues long. The germline V gene has CDR1 WNHNN and CDR2 SYGVQD (reference sequence). CDR3 amino acids: CASSQDGRAWGTSECEQFF. The DNA for the CDR3 is TGCGCCAGCAGTCAGGACGGGCGCGCTTGGGGGACTAGCGAATGTGAGCAGTTCTTC.

This chain's CDR3 is CASSVQGGNQPQHF. The CDR3 coding sequence is TGTGCCAGCAGCGTACAGGGGGGGAATCAGCCCCAGCATTTT. The chain employs TRBV5-4 and TRBJ1-5; TRBD1 agrees at 8 bases. J gave up 4 bases and V 4 bases, and 4 bases lay outside the gene matches. The CDR3 extends over 14 amino acids. Germline-derived CDR1 and CDR2 are SGHNT and YYREEE (reference sequence).

This clone was found once. V gene TRBV3-1 (or the pseudogene TRBV3-2) combines with J gene TRBJ2-3; 7 bases align to TRBD2. Looked up from germline, CDR1 is LGHDT and CDR2 is YNNKEL (reference sequence). V shed 5 bases and J 0 bases; nucleotides not matched to a gene: 11. This CDR3 contains 17 residues. This CDR3 is CASSVRGGYSSTDTQYF. CDR3 nucleotide sequence: TGTGCCAGCAGCGTACGCGGGGGATACTCTAGCACAGATACGCAGTATTTT.

CDR3 DNA: TGTGCCAGCAGTCACACGGGACAGGGGGGAACCAAAAACATTCAGTACTTC. Translating it yields CASSHTGQGGTKNIQYF. The chain combines TRBV9 with TRBJ2-4; 11 bases fit TRBD1. The CDR3 is made up of 17 amino acids. The V segment lost 5 bases and the J segment 2 bases; nucleotides outside the gene matches: 9. Per the germline V gene, CDR1 is SGDLS and CDR2 is YYNGEE.

The rearrangement joins TRBV11-2 to TRBJ2-7; 8 bases line up with TRBD2. The CDR3 has 15 amino acids. CDR1 is SGHAT and CDR2 is FQNNGV in the germline V gene. V lost 1 base to trimming and J lost 1 base; unmatched junction nucleotides: 3. CDR3 in DNA: TGTGCCAGCAGCTTAGGAGCGGGGGCATCCTACGAGCAGTACTTC. It translates to CASSLGAGASYEQYF.

The rearrangement links TRBV9 to TRBJ2-2; 12 bases align to TRBD2. J gave up 2 bases and V 9 bases, and 2 bases lay outside the gene matches. The CDR3 is 14 residues long. CDR1 is SGDLS, CDR2 YYNGEE, per germline. CDR3 in DNA: TGTGCCACTAGCGGGGGGGCCAACACCGGGGAGCTGTTTTTT. It yields the protein CATSGGANTGELFF.

The chain combines TRBV10-3 with TRBJ2-7, with TRBD2 identical over 11 bases. V lost 6 bases, J lost 5 bases, and 3 bases stayed unmatched. The CDR3 runs 13 residues. Looked up from germline, CDR1 is ENHRY and CDR2 is SYGVKD. The CDR3: CAIRTGLADEQYF. CDR3 in DNA: TGTGCCATCAGGACGGGACTAGCGGACGAGCAGTACTTC.

This chain joins TRBV5-4 and TRBJ1-2; D may be TRBD1 (6 bases). The V end lost 4 bases, the J end lost 3 bases, and 19 bases lay between the germline ends. The CDR3 length is 16 residues. Germline-derived CDR1 and CDR2 are SGHNT and YYREEE (reference sequence). The CDR3 region is CASSTAWDPGDYGYTF. For the CDR3, the DNA is TGTGCCAGCAGCACAGCCTGGGATCCAGGGGACTATGGCTACACCTTC.

The chain links TRBV5-4 to TRBJ2-4; TRBD2 aligns across 9 bases. V lost 4 bases, J lost 5 bases, and 4 bases stayed unmatched. Germline CDR1 and CDR2: SGHNT and YYREEE (reference sequence). The CDR3 totals 14 residues. The CDR3 reads CASSRAGGENIQYF. CDR3 sequence (DNA): TGTGCCAGCAGCCGCGCGGGGGGGGAAAACATTCAGTACTTC.

The chain uses TRBV7-2 and TRBJ1-1; D gene uncertain. Trimming cost V 3 bases and J 6 bases, with 14 bases left between them. The CDR3 contains 14 residues. Germline V CDR1 and CDR2: SGHTA, FQGNSA. CDR3 in DNA: TGTGCCAGCAGCTTCGCGGCCACTAGGGCTGAAGCTTTCTTT. Translated: CASSFAATRAEAFF.

V is TRBV7-2 and J is TRBJ2-2, with TRBD2 matching 8 bases. Germline V lookup: CDR1 SGHTA, CDR2 FQGNSA. CDR3 size: 15 residues. J lost 2 bases, V lost 5 bases, and 4 bases had no gene match. The CDR3 coding sequence is TGTGCCAGCAGCCTAGGACTAGCCAACACCGGGGAGCTGTTTTTT. Amino acids: CASSLGLANTGELFF.

This chain connects TRBV7-2 to TRBJ2-7; D call uncertain. V lost 5 bases, J lost 0 bases, and 5 bases lay in between. Germline values: CDR1 SGHTA, CDR2 FQGNSA. The CDR3 has 12 residues. Here the CDR3 reads CASSPHSYEQYF. The CDR3 DNA is TGTGCCAGCAGCCCACACTCCTACGAGCAGTACTTC.

The rearrangement uses TRBV23-1 and TRBJ1-1; the D is unclear. Being an ORF, TRBV23-1 has a function that is uncertain. This CDR3 has 12 residues. The ends were cut back, 0 bases at V and 8 bases at J, with 7 bases in the middle. The chain's CDR3 is CASSQSFREAFF. The CDR3 nucleotides read TGCGCCAGCAGTCAATCGTTCAGGGAAGCTTTCTTT.

This rearrangement joins TRBV10-2 to TRBJ2-2, with D perhaps TRBD1 (5 bases). Germline values: CDR1 WSHSY, CDR2 SAAADI. V lost 6 bases, J lost 3 bases, and 8 bases lay in between. The length of the CDR3 is 13 residues. CDR3 residues: CASRTVDTGELFF. The CDR3 DNA follows: TGCGCCAGCAGGACAGTAGACACCGGGGAGCTGTTTTTT.

This clone has only one observation. The chain links TRBV2 to TRBJ2-2; 8 nucleotides line up with TRBD2. Germline CDR1 reads SNHLY; CDR2 reads FYNNEI. The CDR3 has 17 amino acids. V was clipped by 5 bases and J by 4 bases; unmatched bases: 12. CDR3 loop: CASSHPGAGGPTGELFF. The CDR3 bases are TGTGCCAGCAGTCACCCAGGGGCGGGGGGCCCCACCGGGGAGCTGTTTTTT.

The chain links TRBV27 to TRBJ1-2, with a possible D match to TRBD1 (6 bases). V lost 3 bases and J 4 bases, leaving 12 bases between the germline ends. The CDR3 runs 14 residues. Germline CDR1 and CDR2: MNHEY and SMNVEV (reference sequence). The CDR3, as DNA: TGTGCCAGCAGTTTCGACAGGACTTCCTATGGCTACACCTTC. Protein product: CASSFDRTSYGYTF.

This chain links TRBV27 with TRBJ2-7; 7 nucleotides agree with TRBD1. The CDR3 length is 14 residues. Germline CDR1 reads MNHEY; CDR2 reads SMNVEV (reference sequence). The trim removed 6 bases at V and 0 bases at J, leaving 5 bases unmatched. The CDR3 spells CASRLGTVSYEQYF. The CDR3 nucleotides are TGTGCCAGCAGACTTGGGACAGTCTCCTACGAGCAGTACTTC.

This clone has more than one count but fewer than ten. V usage is TRBV11-2 and J usage is TRBJ2-7; D gene unclear. Germline V gene lookup returns CDR1 SGHAT and CDR2 FQNNGV. This CDR3 is built from 15 residues. V shed 0 bases and J shed 0 bases, with 9 bases lying between them. The CDR3 DNA sequence: TGTGCCAGCAGCTTAGAGTACCCTAGCTCCTACGAGCAGTACTTC. It translates to CASSLEYPSSYEQYF.